The rows below give T cell receptor beta chains drawn from one sample of a study of PD-1 blockade in classical Hodgkin lymphoma. Sequencing was performed with immunoSEQ multiplex PCR; in TCRdb, only in-frame clones are kept and a portion is missing. This table holds 5,500 to 7,000 clones, 65% to 85% found once. Material: CD8+ T cells from blood, obtained at baseline. The receptor set was obtained from a human donor with classical Hodgkin lymphoma. CDR3s include the opening cysteine and the closing phenylalanine or tryptophan. A D gene is named only where the DNA matches it firmly. Where a row states a size, it is once, few, many or the class of an expanded clone; other rows omit it.

clone size: .
V gene: TRBV11-3
CDR3 length: 17
J gene: TRBJ2-2
D gene: .
CDR3 protein: CASSPGVQVANTGELFF
CDR3 DNA: TGTGCCAGCAGCCCGGGAGTCCAGGTTGCGAACACCGGGGAGCTGTTTTTT

clone size: .
V gene: TRBV2
CDR3 length: 17
J gene: TRBJ2-1
D gene: TRBD2
CDR3 protein: CASWDPSGGFSYNEQFF
CDR3 DNA: TGTGCCAGCTGGGACCCTAGCGGGGGGTTCTCCTACAATGAGCAGTTCTTC

clone size: once
V gene: TRBV28
CDR3 length: 15
J gene: TRBJ2-5
D gene: .
CDR3 protein: CASSTLADDWETQYF
CDR3 DNA: TGTGCCAGCAGTACCTTAGCGGATGACTGGGAGACCCAGTACTTC

clone size: .
V gene: TRBV5-6
CDR3 length: 14
J gene: TRBJ1-4
D gene: .
CDR3 protein: CASSLGQIREKLFF
CDR3 DNA: TGTGCCAGCAGCCTCGGACAGATAAGGGAAAAACTGTTTTTT

clone size: .
V gene: TRBV4-1
CDR3 length: 15
J gene: TRBJ2-7
D gene: TRBD1
CDR3 protein: CASSQAGTASYEQYF
CDR3 DNA: TGCGCCAGCAGCCAGGCCGGGACAGCGTCCTACGAGCAGTACTTC

clone size: .
V gene: TRBV7-5
CDR3 length: 14
J gene: TRBJ2-3
D gene: .
CDR3 protein: CARSPGRFTDTQYF
CDR3 DNA: TGTGCCAGAAGCCCGGGGCGATTCACAGATACGCAGTATTTT

clone size: few
V gene: TRBV19
CDR3 length: 14
J gene: TRBJ2-7
D gene: .
CDR3 protein: CASSPSGTYYEQYF
CDR3 DNA: TGTGCCAGTAGTCCCTCCGGGACGTACTACGAGCAGTACTTC

clone size: .
V gene: TRBV5-4
CDR3 length: 15
J gene: TRBJ1-1
D gene: .
CDR3 protein: CASSLWAGLNTEAFF
CDR3 DNA: TGTGCCAGCAGCTTATGGGCAGGACTGAACACTGAAGCTTTCTTT

clone size: .
V gene: TRBV10-3
CDR3 length: 12
J gene: TRBJ1-1
D gene: .
CDR3 protein: CAIGQSNTEAFF
CDR3 DNA: TGTGCCATAGGACAGTCGAACACTGAAGCTTTCTTT

clone size: .
V gene: TRBV7-9
CDR3 length: 15
J gene: TRBJ2-2
D gene: .
CDR3 protein: CASSSPDGPHGELFF
CDR3 DNA: TGTGCCAGCAGCTCTCCGGACGGGCCTCACGGGGAGCTGTTTTTT